The 20 T cell receptor beta chains listed next were all sequenced from one sample in a study of blood T cell repertoires in COVID-19. Clones were read by immunoSEQ multiplex PCR, and TCRdb kept only the in-frame ones, dropping some. The sample includes approximately 75,000 clones, approximately 85% of them seen just once. Specimen: peripheral blood. The receptors were gathered from a man older than 75 with acute or convalescent COVID-19.

J is TRBJ1-2 and V is TRBV5-6; 7 bases match TRBD1. The V and J ends lost 0 bases and 4 bases, in that order; junction bases with no gene match: 3. This CDR3 region has 14 residues. Germline values: CDR1 SGHDT, CDR2 YYEEEE. The DNA of the CDR3 is TGTGCCAGCAGCTTGGGACAGGGAATCTATGGCTACACCTTC. Protein sequence: CASSLGQGIYGYTF.

The rearrangement joins TRBV7-2 to TRBJ1-4; no clear D gene. Per the germline V gene, CDR1 is SGHTA and CDR2 is FQGNSA. Trimming took off 1 base at V and 0 bases at J, with 9 bases between the two ends. The CDR3 runs to 16 residues. CDR3 loop: CASSLGWPTTNEKLFF. In DNA form, the CDR3 reads TGTGCCAGCAGCTTAGGTTGGCCCACAACTAATGAAAAACTGTTTTTT.

This sequence joins TRBV6-2 or TRBV6-3 and TRBJ2-7; D not certain. The length of the CDR3 is 12 residues. Germline V CDR1 and CDR2: MNHEY, SVGEGT. V shed 4 bases and J shed 4 bases, with 8 bases lying between them. The CDR3 here is CASSSDFYEQYF. CDR3 nucleotides: TGTGCCAGCAGTTCCGACTTTTACGAGCAGTACTTC.

V is TRBV7-9 and J is TRBJ1-2, with D maybe TRBD1 (6 bases). Trimming removed 3 bases from V and 5 bases from J, with 13 bases in between. Germline lookup yields CDR1 SEHNR and CDR2 FQNEAQ (reference sequence). This CDR3 has 14 amino acids. The CDR3 DNA reads as TGTGCCAGCAGCTTCTCCGGGACACTTTATGGCTACACCTTC. This translates into CASSFSGTLYGYTF.

The chain has TRBV28 and TRBJ2-5; 13 positions match TRBD2. The V segment lost 2 bases and the J segment 6 bases; nucleotides outside the gene matches: 6. This CDR3 is built from 16 residues. Germline assignment: CDR1 MDHEN and CDR2 SYDVKM. The CDR3 loop reads CASSLTSGRALKTQYF. The CDR3 DNA follows: TGTGCCAGCAGTTTAACTAGCGGGAGGGCCTTGAAGACCCAGTACTTC.

This chain joins TRBV7-3 and TRBJ1-1; maybe TRBD1 (6 bases). The CDR3 contains 15 residues. Per germline, CDR1 SGHTA and CDR2 FQGTGA. The V gene lost 1 base and the J gene lost 1 base, with 10 bases spanning the gap. As DNA, the CDR3 is TGTGCCAGCAGCTTAAGGGGGCAGGGGAACACTGAAGCTTTCTTT. Protein product: CASSLRGQGNTEAFF. The whole variable domain, remainder taken from reference TRBV7-3 and TRBJ1-1, is GAGVSQTPSNKVTEKGKYVELRCDPISGHTALYWYRQSLGQGPEFLIYFQGTGAADDSGLPNDRFFAVRPEGSVSTLKIQRTERGDSAVYLCASSLRGQGNTEAFFGQGTRLTVV.

The chain recombines TRBV9 with TRBJ2-3; D may be TRBD1 (6 bases). The CDR3 is made up of 14 amino acids. The germline V gene has CDR1 SGDLS and CDR2 YYNGEE. V shed 3 bases and J shed 1 base, with 9 bases lying between them. CDR3 in amino acids: CASSDWTGTDTQYF. Written as DNA, the CDR3 is TGTGCCAGCAGCGATTGGACAGGCACAGATACGCAGTATTTT.

V and J are TRBV18 and TRBJ2-7, with D perhaps TRBD2 (5 bases). CDR1 is KGHSH, CDR2 LQKENI, per germline. CDR3 length equals 16 residues. Trimming removed 0 bases at V and 2 bases at J, with 14 bases between. Here the CDR3 DNA reads TGTGCCAGCTCACCACCTTCTAGCAGGACCGCCTACGAGCAGTACTTC. It yields the protein CASSPPSSRTAYEQYF.

The table lists this clone with a few counts. V gene TRBV5-6 combines with J gene TRBJ1-1; 10 bases fit TRBD1. CDR3 length equals 13 residues. From germline, CDR1 is SGHDT and CDR2 YYEEEE. The V gene end was trimmed by 5 bases and the J gene end by 4 bases; junction bases not matched to a gene: 2. CDR3 in DNA: TGTGCCAGCAGAGGACAGGGGGGCACTGAAGCTTTCTTT. This gives the protein CASRGQGGTEAFF.

The chain recombines TRBV5-1 with TRBJ2-5; 11 bases match TRBD1. V shed 4 bases, J shed 3 bases, and the junction held 5 bases outside the gene matches. Germline V gene lookup returns CDR1 SGHRS and CDR2 YFSETQ. This CDR3 is 15 amino acids long. Written as DNA, the CDR3 is TGCGCCAGCAGCCAAGGGACAGGGGGAAAAGAGACCCAGTACTTC. Its translation: CASSQGTGGKETQYF.

The gene calls are TRBV6-5 and TRBJ2-7, with 8 bases that match TRBD1. V shed 0 bases and J 2 bases; nucleotides not matched to a gene: 6. Germline V gives CDR1 MNHEY, CDR2 SVGAGI. CDR3 size: 16 residues. The CDR3 DNA reads as TGTGCCAGCAGTTACTCCCCATCGACAGGGGCCTACGAGCAGTACTTC. Translation: CASSYSPSTGAYEQYF.

This clone was seen more than once but under ten times. Here the CDR3 reads CASSGGQGSTDTQYF. For the CDR3, the DNA is TGTGCCAGCAGTGGCGGACAGGGAAGCACAGATACGCAGTATTTT. The chain has TRBV2 and TRBJ2-3; 8 nucleotides align to TRBD1. CDR1 SNHLY and CDR2 FYNNEI come from the germline V gene. With V trimmed by 4 bases and J by 0 bases, 3 bases remained unmatched. The CDR3 covers 15 residues.

This clone has only one observation. As DNA, the CDR3 is TGCGCCAGCAGTGAGTCTCATATCAGGACAGGGGAAGAGCAGTACTTC. This sequence encodes CASSESHIRTGEEQYF. The chain links TRBV10-2 to TRBJ2-7; 9 bases agree with TRBD1. The V gene's germline CDR1 is WSHSY and CDR2 SAAADI. The CDR3 totals 16 residues. V dropped 0 bases and J dropped 7; count of bases not matched to a gene: 10.

The gene calls are TRBV19 and TRBJ2-5; 8 nucleotides line up with TRBD1. The junction had 6 bases not matched to a gene; V was cut back by 3 bases and J by 6 bases. The CDR3 has 14 residues. Germline values: CDR1 LNHDA, CDR2 SQIVND (reference sequence). In DNA form, the CDR3 reads TGTGCCAGTAGTATTGGGGGACAGGAACAGACCCAGTACTTC. This codes for CASSIGGQEQTQYF.

The gene calls are TRBV5-4 and TRBJ2-6, with a tentative D call TRBD2 (5 bases). The CDR3 runs to 16 residues. The V end was cut by 0 bases, the J end by 4 bases, with 11 bases between. Germline V gives CDR1 SGHNT, CDR2 YYREEE (reference sequence). The CDR3, as DNA: TGTGCCAGCAGCTTGGAGGCGGGTTCCGGGGCCAACGTCCTGACTTTC. Its protein product is CASSLEAGSGANVLTF.

The V call is TRBV10-3, the J call TRBJ2-1; 9 bases align to TRBD1. CDR3 size: 17 residues. J gave up 5 bases and V 1 base, and 9 bases lay outside the gene matches. CDR1 is ENHRY, CDR2 SYGVKD, per germline. The CDR3 reads CAISEWGTGRLDNEQFF. Written as DNA, the CDR3 is TGTGCCATCAGTGAGTGGGGGACAGGGAGGCTCGACAATGAGCAGTTCTTC.

This chain joins TRBV3-1 (or the pseudogene TRBV3-2) and TRBJ2-4; maybe TRBD1 (5 bases). In germline, CDR1 is LGHDT, CDR2 YNNKEL (reference sequence). Trimming took off 4 bases at V and 0 bases at J, with 13 bases between the two ends. The CDR3 runs to 16 residues. The CDR3 protein is CASSPWQGLAKNIQYF. CDR3 sequence (DNA): TGTGCCAGCAGCCCTTGGCAGGGCTTAGCCAAAAACATTCAGTACTTC.

V gene TRBV6-2 or TRBV6-3 combines with J gene TRBJ2-1; TRBD1 might be the D (5 bases). The length of the CDR3 is 13 residues. Germline CDR1 and CDR2: MNHEY and SVGEGT. Trimming left V 5 bases short and J 3 bases short, with 8 bases between. In nucleotides, the CDR3 is TGTGCCAGCAGTCTCGACAGCTACAATGAGCAGTTCTTC. Its protein is CASSLDSYNEQFF.

The chain has TRBV7-2 and TRBJ2-1; D is undetermined. Per the germline V gene, CDR1 is SGHTA and CDR2 is FQGNSA. V gave up 3 bases and J gave up 4 bases, with 10 bases separating them. This CDR3 region has 14 residues. CDR3 DNA: TGTGCCAGCAGCTTCGCCGGAGAATACAATGAGCAGTTCTTC. Translating it yields CASSFAGEYNEQFF.

The V call is TRBV7-2, the J call TRBJ2-6, with 7 bases fitting TRBD1. The CDR3 spans 19 residues. Germline V gene data show CDR1 as SGHTA and CDR2 as FQGNSA. Germline trimming cut 1 base from V and 5 bases from J; bases unmatched to any gene: 14. In DNA, the CDR3 is TGTGCCAGCAGCTTAGGACTAAGGACAGGCAGGAATAGGGCCAACGTCCTGACTTTC. As protein: CASSLGLRTGRNRANVLTF.